This passage covers 18 T cell receptor beta chains from one sample sequenced in a study of blood T cells in healthy people across ages. Combining a sample-barcoded 5' primer with a J-beta primer mix, a second PCR ran for roughly 6 to 12 cycles. TCRdb re-called the 5' RACE reads with MiXCR, one entry per CDR3 protein. The table lists about 1 million distinct CDR3 sequences, 40% to 45% of them singletons, with 18% in the top ten. The material sequenced was blood. All receptors derive from a woman aged 60 to 75 in good health.

The genes are TRBV12-3 or TRBV12-4 and TRBJ1-2; D is uncertain. The CDR3 is made up of 15 amino acids. The V and J ends lost 7 bases and 4 bases respectively, with 19 bases between them. This chain's CDR3 is CASTTPGPRVYGYTF. The CDR3 coding sequence is TGTGCCAGCACCACCCCAGGACCAAGGGTCTATGGCTACACCTTC.

This chain uses TRBV20-1 with TRBJ2-1; the D gene is possibly TRBD2 (7 bases). The DNA matches TRBJ2-7 better at its end, which makes the J call doubtful. CDR1 is DFQATT and CDR2 is SNEGSKA in the germline V gene (reference sequence). This CDR3 spans 12 amino acids. CDR3: CSAQAGAGEQYF. As DNA, the CDR3 is TGCAGTGCTCAGGCGGGGGCAGGCGAGCAGTACTTC.

The DNA of the CDR3 is TGTGCCAGCAGCTTGGACCTAGCGGATTACACCGGGGAGCTGTTTTTT. Protein sequence: CASSLDLADYTGELFF. This chain uses TRBV5-5 with TRBJ2-2, with TRBD2 matching 7 bases. Trimming cost V 0 bases and J 3 bases; bases outside gene matches: 5. The V gene's germline CDR1 is SGHKS and CDR2 YYEKEE (reference sequence). The CDR3 has 16 amino acids.

This clonotype occurred a few times. The chain couples TRBV27 to TRBJ2-5; no clear D gene. The last part of the DNA fits TRBJ2-7 better; the J call may be wrong. This CDR3 comprises 15 residues. Per the germline V gene, CDR1 is MNHEY and CDR2 is SMNVEV (reference sequence). CDR3 protein: CASSTRFLRMGEQYF. The CDR3 DNA reads TGTGCCAGCAGTACCCGGTTTCTGAGGATGGGCGAGCAGTACTTC.

This chain links TRBV10-2 with TRBJ2-1, with 11 bases identical to TRBD2. V was clipped by 5 bases and J by 3 bases; unmatched bases: 12. This CDR3 has 18 amino acids. Germline V lookup: CDR1 WSHSY, CDR2 SAAADI. In DNA, the CDR3 is TGCGCCAGCAGTCAACAGGGGACAGGACTAGCGGGCTACAATGAGCAGTTCTTC. It yields the protein CASSQQGTGLAGYNEQFF.

The chain carries TRBV4-1 and TRBJ2-7; the D is unclear. Trimming shortened V by 1 base and J by 0 bases, and 10 bases separated the two germline ends. Germline V gene sequence: CDR1 MGHRA, CDR2 YSYEKL. The CDR3 consists of 15 residues. The CDR3 region is CASSQVGSNSYEQYF. The CDR3 DNA reads TGCGCCAGCAGCCAAGTAGGGTCGAACTCCTACGAGCAGTACTTC.

The chain links TRBV29-1 to TRBJ2-3; D remains ambiguous. The V and J ends lost 7 bases and 6 bases respectively, with 11 bases between them. Germline CDR1 and CDR2: SQVTM and ANQGSEA. This CDR3 is 11 amino acids long. The CDR3 region is CSALGLDTQYF. The CDR3 bases are TGCAGCGCCTTAGGGTTGGATACGCAGTATTTT.

The J gene is TRBJ1-6, the V gene TRBV11-2; 9 nucleotides agree with TRBD1. Germline CDR1 and CDR2: SGHAT and FQNNGV. The V gene end was trimmed by 4 bases and the J gene end by 9 bases; junction bases not matched to a gene: 7. The CDR3 is made up of 15 amino acids. The CDR3 region is CASSSTGGSGSPLHF. The DNA for the CDR3 is TGTGCCAGCAGCTCCACAGGGGGCTCAGGTTCACCCCTCCACTTT.

This clonotype turned up a few times. The chain is built from TRBV2 and TRBJ2-3; 8 bases fit TRBD1. CDR1 is SNHLY, CDR2 FYNNEI, per germline. The length of the CDR3 is 12 residues. The V gene end was trimmed by 8 bases and the J gene end by 8 bases; junction bases not matched to a gene: 6. The CDR3 nucleotides read TGTGCCAGCGGGACAGGTTCGCCTACGCAGTATTTT. This translates into CASGTGSPTQYF.

This clonotype was detected only a few times. The chain couples TRBV7-9 to TRBJ2-3; perhaps TRBD1 as D (6 bases). With 5 bases removed from V and 0 bases from J, the gap between germline ends came to 18 bases. CDR1 is SEHNR, CDR2 FQNEAQ, per germline (reference sequence). The CDR3 runs to 17 residues. The CDR3 loop reads CASSPTGTLWSTDTQYF. The CDR3 DNA follows: TGTGCCAGCAGCCCTACAGGGACCCTTTGGAGCACAGATACGCAGTATTTT.

The J gene is TRBJ2-7, the V gene TRBV20-1; D ambiguous. This CDR3 contains 11 residues. Deletions cut 7 bases from V and 6 bases from J, with 13 bases between. Germline CDR1 is DFQATT and CDR2 is SNEGSKA (reference sequence). The CDR3 is CSVPEFGEQYF. DNA of the CDR3: TGCAGTGTTCCCGAGTTCGGCGAGCAGTACTTC.

This clonotype has only a few counts. The chain is built from TRBV20-1 and TRBJ2-4, with unresolved D. V was shortened by 6 bases and J by 8 bases, with 26 bases between the two germline ends. The CDR3 has 16 residues. Germline V gene lookup returns CDR1 DFQATT and CDR2 SNEGSKA (reference sequence). The CDR3 spells CSAATSPLGNRDIQYF. DNA of the CDR3: TGCAGTGCGGCCACTTCCCCATTAGGGAATCGGGACATTCAGTACTTC.

There are a few counts of this clonotype. The rearrangement links TRBV10-3 to TRBJ1-2, with 7 bases fitting TRBD1. J was trimmed by 3 bases and V by 6 bases; bases with no gene match: 10. Germline V gene sequence: CDR1 ENHRY, CDR2 SYGVKD. The CDR3 is made up of 15 amino acids. CDR3 sequence: CAISFSQGKDYGYTF. The CDR3 nucleotides read TGTGCCATCAGCTTCTCACAGGGGAAGGACTATGGCTACACCTTC.

In regard to this clonotype: One junction end does not reproduce the germline sequence, and a read error may be involved. This rearrangement joins TRBV7-6 to TRBJ2-3, with a tentative D call TRBD1 (5 bases). CDR1 and CDR2 from the germline V gene are SGHVS and FNYEAQ. The CDR3 consists of 13 residues. CDR3: CASSLGRTGTQYF. CDR3 nucleotide sequence: TGTGCCAGCAGCTTAGGACGCACAGGTACGCAGTATTTT.

J is TRBJ2-1 and V is TRBV29-1, with 8 nucleotides matching TRBD2. Per the germline V gene, CDR1 is SQVTM and CDR2 is ANQGSEA. J gave up 4 bases and V 3 bases, and 5 bases lay outside the gene matches. The CDR3 covers 14 residues. The CDR3 bases are TGCAGCGTTGATTTGGGCGGGAGGTACAATGAGCAGTTCTTC. It encodes CSVDLGGRYNEQFF.

This clonotype was recorded at least ten times. The chain links TRBV27 to TRBJ2-7; 8 bases are a match to TRBD1. The CDR3 runs 15 residues. V dropped 3 bases and J dropped 0; count of bases not matched to a gene: 4. Germline values: CDR1 MNHEY, CDR2 SMNVEV (reference sequence). As DNA, the CDR3 is TGTGCCAGCAGTTTTACAGGGGGAAGCTCCTACGAGCAGTACTTC. Amino acid sequence: CASSFTGGSSYEQYF.

Concerning this clonotype: The junction shows a germline mismatch at one end, possibly a read error. DNA for the CDR3: TGTGCCAGCAGTTTATCTTTTTTATCGGGTGACCATGGCTACACTTTC. Its translation is CASSLSFLSGDHGYTF. This sequence joins TRBV28 and TRBJ1-2; the D is unclear. This CDR3 is 16 amino acids long. Germline V gene lookup returns CDR1 MDHEN and CDR2 SYDVKM.

The genes are TRBV6-1 and TRBJ2-7; 10 nucleotides match TRBD1. The CDR3 is made up of 15 amino acids. Germline loops: CDR1 MNHNS, CDR2 SASEGT. The J segment lost 3 bases and the V segment lost 2 bases, leaving 4 bases of the junction unmatched. The CDR3 sequence: CASSELGTGDYEQYF. CDR3 DNA sequence: TGTGCCAGCAGTGAATTGGGGACAGGGGACTACGAGCAGTACTTC.